This TCR beta chain was documented in a study of neurological immune-mediated disorders. Study observations and caveats: The expanded clones of different subjects shared no CDR3 amino acid sequences (suggesting private repertoires in all groups). In HTLV-1-associated myelopathy, TCR clonal expansion was greatest, and in multiple sclerosis it was least, below healthy controls.

This CDR3 region has 20 residues. Germline values: CDR1 SGHTA, CDR2 FQGNSA. With 2 bases clipped from V and 4 bases from J, the junction kept 17 bases outside the gene matches. This clonotype occurred many times. Its matching antigen is unknown. The cDNA came from 5'RACE, which used 10-nucleotide random UMIs. One entry per CDR3 protein results from TCRdb running MiXCR on the 5' RACE reads. The sample shows around 80,000 distinct CDR3 sequences, about a tenth of them seen only once. Healthy controls were blood bank volunteers in Maryland, USA. Sequenced input: PBMCs. The J gene is TRBJ2-6, the V gene TRBV7-2, with 7 bases that match TRBD1. The origin of this receptor is a man aged 35-49 years in good health. The CDR3 is CASSLRVNPGQRSGANVLTF. CDR3 in DNA: TGTGCCAGCAGCTTAAGAGTGAACCCGGGACAGAGGAGCGGGGCCAACGTCCTGACTTTC.